A selection of T cell receptor beta chains follows, all from one sample in a study of shared T cell receptors in the human thymus. Method: immunoSEQ multiplex PCR; TCRdb's copy keeps in-frame clones and lacks some. The sample has 630,000 or so clones; around 87% are singletons. Another study also made use of these data, one on human thymus T cells.

The sample taken for sequencing was thymocytes. These receptors all stem from a boy younger than two with a congenital heart defect. Both conserved end residues are part of each CDR3. The order of the fields is clone size, J gene, V gene, D gene, CDR3 protein, CDR3 DNA. D genes are given only for firm matches. Clone size, where shown, is once, few, many, or a class for clones that have expanded.

- TRBJ1-2 TRBV19 - CASWGGPVNYGYTF TGTGCCAGTTGGGGGGGACCTGTAAACTATGGCTACACCTTC
- TRBJ2-3 TRBV2 - CASRASDLSNTQYF TGTGCCAGCAGGGCTAGCGATCTATCAAATACGCAGTATTTT
once TRBJ2-7 TRBV28 - CASRTGSVLYEQYF TGTGCCAGCAGAACAGGCTCCGTCCTCTACGAGCAGTACTTC
- TRBJ1-2 TRBV28 - CASSCRGQPNSGYGYTF TGTGCCAGCAGCTGCCGGGGACAACCCAATTCTGGCTATGGCTACACCTTC
- TRBJ2-7 TRBV4-1 TRBD2 CASSQEAGLLVLEQYF TGCGCCAGCAGCCAAGAGGCGGGACTACTCGTCTTAGAGCAGTACTTC
- TRBJ2-5 TRBV28 - CASSFRQVDQETQYF TGTGCCAGCAGTTTTAGGCAGGTCGACCAAGAGACCCAGTACTTC
once TRBJ2-7 TRBV7-9 TRBD1 CASGPLLTGAYEQYF TGTGCCAGCGGACCACTGCTAACAGGGGCCTACGAGCAGTACTTC
- TRBJ2-3 TRBV10-3 TRBD1 CAITQGVADTQYF TGTGCCATCACCCAGGGGGTCGCAGATACGCAGTATTTT
- TRBJ1-6 TRBV29-1 TRBD1 CSVVAVTGDEGNSPLHF TGCAGCGTTGTCGCCGTAACAGGGGACGAGGGTAATTCACCCCTCCACTTT
- TRBJ2-3 TRBV5-1 - CASSLVTGSTDTQYF TGCGCCAGCAGCTTGGTAACAGGCAGCACAGATACGCAGTATTTT
- TRBJ1-2 TRBV7-2 - CASSSHVRGARDYGYTF TGTGCCAGCAGCTCTCACGTCCGGGGGGCTAGAGACTATGGCTACACCTTC
- TRBJ1-1 TRBV15 TRBD1 CATSRGQPRTGVSTEAFF TGTGCCACCAGCAGAGGTCAACCCCGGACAGGGGTGTCTACTGAAGCTTTCTTT
- TRBJ2-3 TRBV6-4 TRBD1 CASSDSDRGSTDTQYF TGTGCCAGCAGTGACTCGGACAGGGGTAGCACAGATACGCAGTATTTT
- TRBJ2-1 TRBV2 TRBD2 CASSLETSGYNEQFF TGTGCCAGCAGTCTAGAGACTAGCGGATACAATGAGCAGTTCTTC
once TRBJ2-5 TRBV11-3 TRBD2 CASSLGAGGPVGETQYF TGTGCCAGCAGCTTAGGGGCGGGGGGGCCGGTCGGAGAGACCCAGTACTTC
- TRBJ2-1 TRBV27 TRBD2 CASTGGAEFENEQFF TGTGCCAGCACGGGGGGAGCGGAATTTGAGAATGAGCAGTTCTTC
- TRBJ1-1 TRBV29-1 - CSVHKVGGKNTEAFF TGCAGCGTCCATAAGGTGGGGGGAAAGAACACTGAAGCTTTCTTT
- TRBJ2-5 TRBV28 TRBD2 CASSRPQAGKYQETQYF TGTGCCAGCTCCCGACCTCAAGCGGGAAAGTACCAAGAGACCCAGTACTTC
- TRBJ1-3 TRBV6-1 - CASSECPAGESSGNTIYF TGTGCCAGCAGTGAATGTCCGGCAGGGGAATCTTCTGGAAACACCATATATTTT
- TRBJ1-6 TRBV6-6 - CASSYYYRDSPLHF TGTGCCAGCAGTTACTATTACAGGGATTCACCCCTCCACTTT
- TRBJ1-1 TRBV11-2 - CASSASRDTEAFF TGTGCCAGCAGCGCGTCGAGGGACACTGAAGCTTTCTTT
- TRBJ2-3 TRBV20-1 - CSARCTDTQYF TGCAGCGCCCGGTGTACAGATACGCAGTATTTT
- TRBJ2-3 TRBV5-1 TRBD2 CASSSASGRASDTQYF TGCGCCAGCAGTTCGGCTAGCGGGAGGGCTTCAGATACGCAGTATTTT
- TRBJ2-2 TRBV5-1 - CASSLLLANTGELFF TGCGCCAGCAGCTTGTTATTAGCGAACACCGGGGAGCTGTTTTTT
- TRBJ1-2 TRBV6-1 - CASSEGRGLGGYTF TGTGCCAGCAGTGAAGGGCGAGGGCTGGGTGGCTACACCTTC
- TRBJ2-2 TRBV14 - CASSQDRLAGELFF TGTGCCAGCAGCCAAGATAGACTTGCCGGGGAGCTGTTTTTT
- TRBJ2-2 TRBV28 TRBD1 CASSLLGTGYTGELFF TGTGCCAGCAGCCTGCTCGGGACAGGATACACCGGGGAGCTGTTTTTT
- TRBJ1-1 TRBV20-1 TRBD1 CSAGRGEAFF TGCAGTGCCGGCAGGGGGGAAGCTTTCTTT
- TRBJ1-5 TRBV6-6 - CASTKPGQPQHF TGTGCCAGCACCAAACCCGGTCAGCCCCAGCATTTT